Listed below are T cell receptor beta chains from one sample, sequenced in a study of T cell responses to AZD1222 COVID-19 vaccine. Some clones are missing from TCRdb's copy, which holds only in-frame ones; the method was immunoSEQ multiplex PCR. The table lists 110,000 or so clones, approximately 88% of them singletons, with roughly 6.7% in the top ten. This specimen was peripheral blood, taken 28 days after the second AZD1222 dose. Every receptor here comes from an adult who received the AZD1222 COVID-19 vaccine. Each CDR3 is given with its conserved first and last residue. D genes are given only for firm matches. Size tells how often a clone was seen (once, few, many) or the class of an expanded clone, and some rows leave it out.

clone_size: .
v_call: TRBV6-2/TRBV6-3
d_call: TRBD1
j_call: TRBJ1-2
cdr3_aa: CASSGDSAPNYGYTF
cdr3_nt: TGTGCCAGCAGTGGGGACAGCGCTCCTAACTATGGCTACACCTTC

clone_size: .
v_call: TRBV5-1
d_call: .
j_call: TRBJ2-1
cdr3_aa: CASSLYGARANEQFF
cdr3_nt: TGCGCCAGCAGCTTGTACGGGGCCCGGGCCAATGAGCAGTTCTTC

clone_size: once
v_call: TRBV11-2
d_call: .
j_call: TRBJ2-5
cdr3_aa: CASSTRGSASQETQYF
cdr3_nt: TGTGCCAGCAGCACTAGAGGGTCGGCCAGCCAAGAGACCCAGTACTTC

clone_size: .
v_call: TRBV18
d_call: .
j_call: TRBJ2-5
cdr3_aa: CASSPVAGQETQYF
cdr3_nt: TGTGCCAGCTCACCCGTGGCGGGCCAAGAGACCCAGTACTTC

clone_size: .
v_call: TRBV5-1
d_call: TRBD2
j_call: TRBJ2-7
cdr3_aa: CASSSFSGGSYEQYF
cdr3_nt: TGCGCCAGCAGCTCATTTAGCGGGGGATCGTACGAGCAGTACTTC

clone_size: .
v_call: TRBV14
d_call: TRBD1
j_call: TRBJ1-2
cdr3_aa: CASSQATGGAGFYGYTF
cdr3_nt: TGTGCCAGCAGCCAAGCAACAGGGGGCGCGGGATTTTATGGCTACACCTTC

clone_size: few
v_call: TRBV19
d_call: TRBD2
j_call: TRBJ2-3
cdr3_aa: CASSRLAGMTDTQYF
cdr3_nt: TGTGCCAGTAGTCGTCTAGCGGGGATGACAGATACGCAGTATTTT

clone_size: few
v_call: TRBV19
d_call: TRBD1
j_call: TRBJ2-7
cdr3_aa: CASRTDGQGGYEQYF
cdr3_nt: TGTGCCAGTAGAACAGACGGACAGGGCGGGTACGAGCAGTACTTC

clone_size: .
v_call: TRBV7-9
d_call: TRBD2
j_call: TRBJ2-1
cdr3_aa: CASSLSGAAYNEQFF
cdr3_nt: TGTGCCAGCAGTTTAAGCGGGGCCGCCTACAATGAGCAGTTCTTC

clone_size: .
v_call: TRBV7-9
d_call: TRBD1
j_call: TRBJ1-2
cdr3_aa: CASSSGQSNYGYTF
cdr3_nt: TGTGCCAGCAGCTCGGGACAGAGTAACTATGGCTACACCTTC

clone_size: .
v_call: TRBV20-1
d_call: .
j_call: TRBJ1-1
cdr3_aa: CSAALPEAFF
cdr3_nt: TGCAGTGCTGCTCTGCCTGAAGCTTTCTTT

clone_size: .
v_call: TRBV6-6
d_call: .
j_call: TRBJ1-2
cdr3_aa: CASRRTVKQGRVNYGYTF
cdr3_nt: TGTGCCAGCAGACGAACCGTAAAACAGGGAAGGGTAAACTATGGCTACACCTTC

clone_size: .
v_call: TRBV3-1/TRBV3-2
d_call: .
j_call: TRBJ2-3
cdr3_aa: CASSQQMAADTQYF
cdr3_nt: TGTGCCAGCAGCCAACAGATGGCGGCAGATACGCAGTATTTT

clone_size: .
v_call: TRBV2
d_call: TRBD1
j_call: TRBJ1-2
cdr3_aa: CASSGGTGRDYGYTF
cdr3_nt: TGTGCCAGCAGCGGAGGGACAGGGCGAGACTATGGCTACACCTTC

clone_size: once
v_call: TRBV5-1
d_call: .
j_call: TRBJ1-1
cdr3_aa: CASSLVGEGDTEAFF
cdr3_nt: TGCGCCAGCAGCTTGGTTGGGGAAGGGGACACTGAAGCTTTCTTT

clone_size: .
v_call: TRBV11-1
d_call: TRBD1
j_call: TRBJ2-7
cdr3_aa: CASSSTDRARQYF
cdr3_nt: TGTGCCAGCAGCTCCACGGACAGGGCTCGGCAGTACTTC

clone_size: few
v_call: TRBV29-1
d_call: .
j_call: TRBJ2-1
cdr3_aa: CTGGAGYNEQFF
cdr3_nt: TGCACTGGGGGCGCAGGTTACAATGAGCAGTTCTTC

clone_size: .
v_call: TRBV7-2
d_call: .
j_call: TRBJ2-5
cdr3_aa: CASSLTLEQETQYF
cdr3_nt: TGTGCCAGCAGCTTAACCCTCGAGCAAGAGACCCAGTACTTC

clone_size: .
v_call: TRBV7-2
d_call: .
j_call: TRBJ2-7
cdr3_aa: CASSPQRQAGEQYF
cdr3_nt: TGTGCCAGCAGCCCCCAAAGGCAGGCGGGCGAGCAGTACTTC

clone_size: .
v_call: TRBV3-1/TRBV3-2
d_call: .
j_call: TRBJ1-1
cdr3_aa: CASSQSHGQNTEAFF
cdr3_nt: TGTGCCAGCAGCCAATCACATGGACAGAACACTGAAGCTTTCTTT

clone_size: .
v_call: TRBV5-1
d_call: .
j_call: TRBJ2-1
cdr3_aa: CASSLDREQFF
cdr3_nt: TGCGCCAGCAGCTTGGACAGGGAGCAGTTCTTC

clone_size: .
v_call: TRBV9
d_call: TRBD2
j_call: TRBJ2-5
cdr3_aa: CASSVGGGLAVQETQYF
cdr3_nt: TGTGCCAGCAGCGTAGGGGGCGGGCTAGCGGTACAAGAGACCCAGTACTTC

clone_size: .
v_call: TRBV6-2/TRBV6-3
d_call: .
j_call: TRBJ2-1
cdr3_aa: CASSYSYRVINNEQFF
cdr3_nt: TGTGCCAGCAGTTACTCTTACAGGGTAATAAACAATGAGCAGTTCTTC

clone_size: .
v_call: TRBV6-5
d_call: TRBD2
j_call: TRBJ2-2
cdr3_aa: CASSYRGGTGELFF
cdr3_nt: TGTGCCAGCAGTTACCGGGGGGGCACCGGGGAGCTGTTTTTT

clone_size: .
v_call: TRBV7-2
d_call: .
j_call: TRBJ2-5
cdr3_aa: CASSPQVSGETQYF
cdr3_nt: TGTGCCAGCAGCCCCCAGGTGTCCGGGGAGACCCAGTACTTC

clone_size: .
v_call: TRBV7-2
d_call: .
j_call: TRBJ2-3
cdr3_aa: CASSLASGNTDTQYF
cdr3_nt: TGTGCCAGCAGCTTAGCTTCAGGTAACACAGATACGCAGTATTTT

clone_size: .
v_call: TRBV12-3/TRBV12-4
d_call: .
j_call: TRBJ2-3
cdr3_aa: CASSSSTDTQYF
cdr3_nt: TGTGCCAGCAGTTCTAGCACAGATACGCAGTATTTT

clone_size: .
v_call: TRBV19
d_call: .
j_call: TRBJ2-3
cdr3_aa: CASTKSDSVTDTQYF
cdr3_nt: TGTGCCAGTACTAAGTCTGACAGTGTCACAGATACGCAGTATTTT

clone_size: .
v_call: TRBV19
d_call: .
j_call: TRBJ2-7
cdr3_aa: CASSRGPSYEQYF
cdr3_nt: TGTGCCAGTTCTCGGGGACCTTCCTACGAGCAGTACTTC

clone_size: .
v_call: TRBV7-2
d_call: .
j_call: TRBJ1-2
cdr3_aa: CASSLTVATNYGYTF
cdr3_nt: TGTGCCAGCAGCTTAACGGTGGCCACTAACTATGGCTACACCTTC

clone_size: .
v_call: TRBV28
d_call: TRBD2
j_call: TRBJ2-3
cdr3_aa: CASSNLLAGGAGVDTQYF
cdr3_nt: TGTGCCAGCAGTAACCTCCTGGCGGGGGGGGCCGGAGTAGATACGCAGTATTTT

clone_size: .
v_call: TRBV29-1
d_call: .
j_call: TRBJ2-1
cdr3_aa: CSVVPGARNNEQFF
cdr3_nt: TGCAGCGTTGTCCCCGGGGCCCGAAACAATGAGCAGTTCTTC

clone_size: .
v_call: TRBV5-8
d_call: TRBD2
j_call: TRBJ2-1
cdr3_aa: CASSIRGGDYNEQFF
cdr3_nt: TGTGCCAGCTCCATCCGGGGGGGCGATTACAATGAGCAGTTCTTC

clone_size: .
v_call: TRBV2
d_call: .
j_call: TRBJ1-1
cdr3_aa: CASRAGLPNTEAFF
cdr3_nt: TGTGCCAGCAGGGCAGGGTTGCCGAACACTGAAGCTTTCTTT

clone_size: .
v_call: TRBV20-1
d_call: .
j_call: TRBJ1-1
cdr3_aa: CSASGNTEAFF
cdr3_nt: TGCAGTGCTAGCGGGAACACTGAAGCTTTCTTT

clone_size: .
v_call: TRBV4-2
d_call: .
j_call: TRBJ1-6
cdr3_aa: CASSQDWQPNSPLHF
cdr3_nt: TGTGCCAGCAGCCAAGATTGGCAGCCTAATTCACCCCTCCACTTT

clone_size: .
v_call: TRBV25-1
d_call: TRBD1
j_call: TRBJ1-1
cdr3_aa: CASSEPGTGGTEAFF
cdr3_nt: TGTGCCAGCAGTGAACCCGGGACAGGGGGCACTGAAGCTTTCTTT

clone_size: .
v_call: TRBV5-1
d_call: TRBD1
j_call: TRBJ1-1
cdr3_aa: CASSTFPQTGLNTEAFF
cdr3_nt: TGCGCCAGCAGCACCTTTCCTCAGACAGGGTTGAACACTGAAGCTTTCTTT

clone_size: .
v_call: TRBV6-5
d_call: TRBD1
j_call: TRBJ1-1
cdr3_aa: CASSYSVQGGNTEAFF
cdr3_nt: TGTGCCAGCAGTTACTCCGTACAGGGGGGGAACACTGAAGCTTTCTTT

clone_size: .
v_call: TRBV9
d_call: .
j_call: TRBJ2-1
cdr3_aa: CASSVHPLFNNEQFF
cdr3_nt: TGTGCCAGCAGCGTTCACCCTCTATTCAACAATGAGCAGTTCTTC

clone_size: .
v_call: TRBV19
d_call: .
j_call: TRBJ2-7
cdr3_aa: CASSSGIYEQYF
cdr3_nt: TGTGCCAGTAGTTCGGGGATTTACGAGCAGTACTTC

clone_size: many
v_call: TRBV20-1
d_call: TRBD1
j_call: TRBJ2-7
cdr3_aa: CSASLQGASYEQYF
cdr3_nt: TGCAGTGCTAGTCTACAGGGGGCCTCCTACGAGCAGTACTTC